This T cell receptor beta chain was documented in a study of cytomegalovirus exposure and HLA in healthy donors. Regarding the study as a whole: Listed as cytomegalovirus-associated were 150 to 200 TCR beta chains. It was reported that the classifier diagnosed cytomegalovirus status with high specificity and sensitivity in both the original and validation cohorts.

The study drew the donors from its 120-subject validation cohort, separate from the roughly 700-subject first cohort. Germline lookup yields CDR1 SEHNR and CDR2 FQNEAQ (reference sequence). The ends lost 4 bases at V and 4 bases at J; junction bases unmatched: 8. The CDR3 contains 15 residues. Of note for this clone: Its specificity is not known.

Libraries were prepared by immunoSEQ multiplex PCR; TCRdb keeps only in-frame clonotypes and omits some of them. In the table there are approximately 200,000 clones, under 95% of which are singletons. This chain links TRBV7-9 with TRBJ2-7; 9 bases are a match to TRBD1. Sequenced: PBMCs. This TCR was sampled from a woman aged 18-29 years in good health and CMV-seronegative. The CDR3 DNA sequence: TGTGCCAGCAGCTACGGGACAGGGTGGATGTACGAGCAGTACTTC. Translating it yields CASSYGTGWMYEQYF.